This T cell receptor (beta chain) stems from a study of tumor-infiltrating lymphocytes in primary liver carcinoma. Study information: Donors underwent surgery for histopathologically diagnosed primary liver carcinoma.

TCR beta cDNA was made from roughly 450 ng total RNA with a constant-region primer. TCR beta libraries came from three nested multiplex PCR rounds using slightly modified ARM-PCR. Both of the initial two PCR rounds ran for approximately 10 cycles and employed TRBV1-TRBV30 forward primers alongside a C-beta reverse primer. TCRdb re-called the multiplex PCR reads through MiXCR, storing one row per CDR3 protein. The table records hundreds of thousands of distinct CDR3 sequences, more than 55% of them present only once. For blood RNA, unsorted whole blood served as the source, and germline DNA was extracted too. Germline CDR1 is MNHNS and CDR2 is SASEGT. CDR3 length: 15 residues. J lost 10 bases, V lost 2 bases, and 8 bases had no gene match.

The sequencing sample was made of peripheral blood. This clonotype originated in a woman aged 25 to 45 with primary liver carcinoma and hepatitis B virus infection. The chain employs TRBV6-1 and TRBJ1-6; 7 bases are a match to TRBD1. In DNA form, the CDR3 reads TGTGCCAGCAGTGAATGGGTGACAGGGACCTCACCCCTCCACTTT. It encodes CASSEWVTGTSPLHF.